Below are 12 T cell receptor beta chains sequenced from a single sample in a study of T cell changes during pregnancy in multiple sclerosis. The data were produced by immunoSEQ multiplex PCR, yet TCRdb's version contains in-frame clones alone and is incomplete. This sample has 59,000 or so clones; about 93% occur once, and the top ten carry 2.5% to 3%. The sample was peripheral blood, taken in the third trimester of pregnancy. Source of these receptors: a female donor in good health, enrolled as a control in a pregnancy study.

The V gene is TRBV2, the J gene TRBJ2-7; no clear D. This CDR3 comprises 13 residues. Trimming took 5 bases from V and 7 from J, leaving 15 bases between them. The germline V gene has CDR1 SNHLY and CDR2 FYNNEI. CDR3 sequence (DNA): TGTGCCAGCAGTCCTGCGGTCTACGGGGAGCAGTACTTC. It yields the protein CASSPAVYGEQYF.

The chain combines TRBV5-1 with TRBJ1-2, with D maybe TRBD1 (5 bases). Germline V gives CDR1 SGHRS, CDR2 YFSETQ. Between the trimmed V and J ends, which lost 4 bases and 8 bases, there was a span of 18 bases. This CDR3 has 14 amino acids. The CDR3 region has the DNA TGCGCCAGCAGCCCGTCGGGGGAGGAGAGCGGCTACACCTTC. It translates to CASSPSGEESGYTF. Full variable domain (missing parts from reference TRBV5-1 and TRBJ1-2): KAGVTQTPRYLIKTRGQQVTLSCSPISGHRSVSWYQQTPGQGLQFLFEYFSETQRNKGNFPGRFSGRQFSNSRSEMNVSTLELGDSALYLCASSPSGEESGYTFGSGTRLTVV.

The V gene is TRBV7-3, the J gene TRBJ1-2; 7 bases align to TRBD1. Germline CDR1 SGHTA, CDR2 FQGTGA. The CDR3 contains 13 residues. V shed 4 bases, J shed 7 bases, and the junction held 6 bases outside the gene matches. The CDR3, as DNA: TGTGCCAGCAGCTCTGACAGGGCGGGTGGCTACACCTTC. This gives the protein CASSSDRAGGYTF.

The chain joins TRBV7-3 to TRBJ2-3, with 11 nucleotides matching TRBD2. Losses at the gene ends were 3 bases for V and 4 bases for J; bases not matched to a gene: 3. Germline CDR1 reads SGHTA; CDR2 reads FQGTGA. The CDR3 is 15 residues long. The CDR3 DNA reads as TGTGCCAGCAGCTTTAGCGGGGGGGGATCAGATACGCAGTATTTT. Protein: CASSFSGGGSDTQYF.

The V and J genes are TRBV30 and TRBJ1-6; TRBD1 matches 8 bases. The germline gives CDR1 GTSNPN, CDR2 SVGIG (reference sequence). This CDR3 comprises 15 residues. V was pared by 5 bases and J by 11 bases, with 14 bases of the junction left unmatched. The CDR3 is CAWVDTDREVAPLHF. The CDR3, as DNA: TGTGCCTGGGTTGACACGGACAGGGAAGTGGCACCCCTCCACTTT.

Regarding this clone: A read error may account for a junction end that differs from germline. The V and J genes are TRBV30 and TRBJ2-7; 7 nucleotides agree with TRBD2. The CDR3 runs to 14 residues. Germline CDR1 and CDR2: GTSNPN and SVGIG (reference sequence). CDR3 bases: TGTGCCTGGGGTGTTCCTGGGGGGGACTACGAGCAGTACTTC. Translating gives CAWGVPGGDYEQYF.

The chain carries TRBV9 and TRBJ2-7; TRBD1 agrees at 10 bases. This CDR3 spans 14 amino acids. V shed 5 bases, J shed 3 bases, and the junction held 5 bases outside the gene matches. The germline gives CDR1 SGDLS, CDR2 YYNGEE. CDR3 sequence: CASSHRDRGYEQYF. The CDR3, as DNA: TGTGCCAGCAGTCACCGGGACAGGGGCTACGAGCAGTACTTC.

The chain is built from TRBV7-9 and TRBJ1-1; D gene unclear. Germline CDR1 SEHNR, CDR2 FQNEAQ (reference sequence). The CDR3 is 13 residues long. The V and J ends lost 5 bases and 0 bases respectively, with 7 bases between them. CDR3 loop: CASSPTVNTEAFF. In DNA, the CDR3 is TGTGCCAGCAGCCCTACGGTGAACACTGAAGCTTTCTTT.

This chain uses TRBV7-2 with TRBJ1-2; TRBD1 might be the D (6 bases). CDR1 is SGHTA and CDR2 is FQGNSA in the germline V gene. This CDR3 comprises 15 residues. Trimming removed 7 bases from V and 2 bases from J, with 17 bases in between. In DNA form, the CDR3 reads TGTGCCAGCATCCTTTTCAGGGGTATCAACTATGGCTACACCTTC. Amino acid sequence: CASILFRGINYGYTF.

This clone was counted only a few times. The chain's CDR3 is CAWMRVGGQGTEAFF. For the CDR3, the DNA is TGTGCCTGGATGCGAGTGGGGGGGCAAGGAACTGAAGCTTTCTTT. The chain uses TRBV30 and TRBJ1-1; a possible D gene is TRBD1 (6 bases). This CDR3 has 15 residues. Trimming removed 4 bases at V and 5 bases at J, with 20 bases between. The germline gives CDR1 GTSNPN, CDR2 SVGIG (reference sequence).

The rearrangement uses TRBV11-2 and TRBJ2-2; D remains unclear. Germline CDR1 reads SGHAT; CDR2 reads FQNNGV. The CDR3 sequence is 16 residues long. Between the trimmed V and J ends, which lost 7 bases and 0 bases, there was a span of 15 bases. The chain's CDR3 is CASTKTLGANTGELFF. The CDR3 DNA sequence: TGTGCCAGCACCAAGACTTTAGGCGCGAACACCGGGGAGCTGTTTTTT.

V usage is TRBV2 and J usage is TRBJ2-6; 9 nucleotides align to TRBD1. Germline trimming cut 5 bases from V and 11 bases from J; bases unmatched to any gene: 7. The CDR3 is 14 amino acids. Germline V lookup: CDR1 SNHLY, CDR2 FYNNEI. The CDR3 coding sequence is TGTGCCAGCAGTTCCCGGACAGGGGCGGACGTCCTGACTTTC. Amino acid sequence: CASSSRTGADVLTF.